This T cell receptor (beta chain) was profiled in a study of monozygotic twins with inflammatory bowel disease. Study-wide results and limits: Discrimination among different T cell subtypes was not achievable.

TCRdb reanalyzed the 5' RACE reads, giving one entry per CDR3 protein sequence and no DNA. Recorded for this sample: around 230,000 distinct CDR3 sequences. The CDR3 is 15 residues long. CDR1 is SEHNR and CDR2 is FQNEAQ in the germline V gene (reference sequence). Of note for this clonotype: Antigen unknown.

Sequenced input: blood. The rearrangement links TRBV7-9 to TRBJ2-7. The TCR was taken from a human donor with ulcerative colitis or Crohn's disease, or a healthy co-twin of an affected twin (not recorded which). The CDR3 reads CASSLAAGNSYEQYF.